Following are 22 T cell receptor beta chains from one sample sequenced in a study of T cell responses to AZD1222 COVID-19 vaccine. Method: immunoSEQ multiplex PCR; TCRdb's copy keeps in-frame clones and lacks some. The table lists some 90,000 clones, roughly nine tenths of them singletons. Specimen: peripheral blood, collected 28 days after the second AZD1222 dose. These receptors were taken from an adult who received the AZD1222 COVID-19 vaccine.

The CDR3 region has the DNA TGTGCCAGCTCACCAGGGTCCGGGGAGCTGTTTTTT. This sequence encodes CASSPGSGELFF. V gene TRBV18 combines with J gene TRBJ2-2; no firm D call. Germline lookup yields CDR1 KGHSH and CDR2 LQKENI. Trimming shortened V by 2 bases and J by 6 bases, and 4 bases separated the two germline ends. The CDR3 extends over 12 amino acids.

CDR3 nucleotides: TGTGCCAGCAGCCCCTCGCGGGGTAGCACGCAGTATTTT. Encoded protein: CASSPSRGSTQYF. The chain combines TRBV5-6 with TRBJ2-3, with D possibly TRBD2 on 6 matching bases. CDR1 and CDR2 from the germline V gene are SGHDT and YYEEEE. This CDR3 region has 13 residues. V lost 4 bases and J lost 9, with 15 bases in between.

The genes are TRBV7-2 and TRBJ1-4; 12 bases line up with TRBD1. This CDR3 spans 14 amino acids. Germline CDR1 reads SGHTA; CDR2 reads FQGNSA. With 4 bases clipped from V and 10 bases from J, the junction kept 4 bases outside the gene matches. The CDR3 sequence: CASSSPGQGAKLFF. The CDR3, as DNA: TGTGCCAGCAGCTCCCCGGGACAGGGGGCAAAACTGTTTTTT.

This chain uses TRBV5-1 with TRBJ1-4; D is possibly TRBD1 (5 bases). Trimming removed 4 bases from V and 0 bases from J, with 10 bases in between. This CDR3 spans 15 amino acids. Per germline, CDR1 SGHRS and CDR2 YFSETQ. This CDR3 reads CASSDSTSTNEKLFF. The CDR3 nucleotides read TGCGCCAGCAGCGACAGTACCTCAACTAATGAAAAACTGTTTTTT.

The V gene is TRBV6-5, the J gene TRBJ1-2, with TRBD1 matching 7 bases. The CDR3 loop spans 15 amino acids. Trimming removed 5 bases from V and 2 bases from J; junction bases left unmatched: 8. The V gene's germline CDR1 is MNHEY and CDR2 SVGAGI. The CDR3 bases are TGTGCCAGCAGTAGATTGGGACAGCGAAACTATGGCTACACCTTC. It yields the protein CASSRLGQRNYGYTF.

The V call is TRBV11-3, the J call TRBJ2-1; D is ambiguous. Trimming left V 0 bases short and J 2 bases short, with 8 bases between. The CDR3 totals 15 residues. CDR1 and CDR2 (germline): SGHNT, YENEEA. CDR3 region: CASSLDSAAYNEQFF. CDR3 bases: TGTGCCAGCAGCTTAGACTCAGCTGCCTACAATGAGCAGTTCTTC.

The V and J genes are TRBV4-2 and TRBJ2-7; possible D gene TRBD1, 5 bases. Per germline, CDR1 LGHNA and CDR2 YNFKEQ. Trimming shortened V by 4 bases and J by 0 bases, and 10 bases separated the two germline ends. The CDR3 length is 14 residues. CDR3 bases: TGTGCCAGCAGCCCGACAGAAAGCTCCTACGAGCAGTACTTC. As protein: CASSPTESSYEQYF.

J is TRBJ1-2 and V is TRBV24-1; 8 nucleotides line up with TRBD1. The ends lost 3 bases at V and 8 bases at J; junction bases unmatched: 7. The CDR3 has 14 residues. The V gene's germline CDR1 is KGHDR and CDR2 SFDVKD. CDR3 DNA: TGTGCCACCAGTGATGGGGACACAGGGGGAGGCTACACCTTC. Translation gives CATSDGDTGGGYTF.

The chain links TRBV6-6 to TRBJ1-1, with 10 positions matching TRBD1. This CDR3 has 16 amino acids. The V and J ends lost 5 bases and 0 bases, in that order; junction bases with no gene match: 6. CDR1 MNHNY and CDR2 SVGAGI come from the germline V gene (reference sequence). The CDR3 DNA reads TGTGCCAGCAGTCGAGGGACAGGGGATATGAACACTGAAGCTTTCTTT. It yields the protein CASSRGTGDMNTEAFF.

This clone came up once. The V and J genes are TRBV12-3 or TRBV12-4 and TRBJ1-1, with a possible D match to TRBD1 (6 bases). The CDR3 consists of 13 residues. V was cut by 4 bases and J by 6 bases, with 12 bases left in between. The CDR3 spells CASSSGVRAEAFF. In DNA, the CDR3 is TGTGCCAGCAGTTCAGGGGTGAGAGCTGAAGCTTTCTTT.

The sample holds one count of this clone. The chain carries TRBV6-5 and TRBJ2-7, with D maybe TRBD1 (5 bases). This CDR3 region has 12 residues. CDR1 and CDR2 (germline): MNHEY, SVGAGI. V was clipped by 6 bases and J by 3 bases, with 9 bases between them. The CDR3 sequence: CASSLQDYEQYF. In nucleotides, the CDR3 is TGTGCCAGCAGCCTACAGGACTACGAGCAGTACTTC.

This chain uses TRBV7-9 with TRBJ2-3; D ambiguous. This CDR3 comprises 13 residues. The germline V gene has CDR1 SEHNR and CDR2 FQNEAQ (reference sequence). V shed 1 base and J shed 6 bases, with 8 bases lying between them. The CDR3 here is CASSLVSVDTQYF. The CDR3 coding sequence is TGTGCCAGCAGCTTAGTTTCGGTGGATACGCAGTATTTT.

The chain employs TRBV6-2 or TRBV6-3 and TRBJ2-7; 10 bases map to TRBD2. V trimming: 1 base; J trimming: 2 bases; junction bases outside the gene matches: 5. CDR1 and CDR2 (germline): MNHEY, SVGEGT. This CDR3 has 16 residues. CDR3 in DNA: TGTGCCAGCAGTTACTTAGCGGGGGGTTTCCCCTACGAGCAGTACTTC. Residues: CASSYLAGGFPYEQYF.

The chain employs TRBV4-1 and TRBJ2-7; D not resolved. This CDR3 region has 13 residues. V lost 5 bases to trimming and J lost 4 bases, with 12 bases between them. Germline V gives CDR1 MGHRA, CDR2 YSYEKL. CDR3 coding DNA: TGCGCCAGCAGCTTAAGTGACGGATACGAGCAGTACTTC. It codes for CASSLSDGYEQYF.

The chain uses TRBV25-1 and TRBJ1-3, with 7 bases identical to TRBD1. This CDR3 has 17 amino acids. CDR1 is MGHDK, CDR2 SYGVNS, per germline. The V segment lost 8 bases and the J segment 4 bases; nucleotides outside the gene matches: 17. The CDR3 protein is CASLLSPPTGRGNTIYF. In DNA form, the CDR3 reads TGTGCCAGCCTCCTCAGCCCCCCGACAGGGAGAGGAAACACCATATATTTT.

The rearrangement joins TRBV4-2 to TRBJ1-2, with 9 bases identical to TRBD1. V shed 3 bases and J 7 bases; nucleotides not matched to a gene: 3. The CDR3 runs to 13 residues. Germline V gene sequence: CDR1 LGHNA, CDR2 YNFKEQ. Here the CDR3 reads CASSQTGGAGYTF. CDR3 in DNA: TGTGCCAGCAGCCAGACAGGGGGGGCTGGCTACACCTTC.

With regard to this clone: Other DNA sequences in the sample encode the same CDR3. The chain is built from TRBV5-1 and TRBJ1-1; tentatively, D is TRBD1 (5 bases). The CDR3 covers 13 residues. V was trimmed by 2 bases and J by 1 base, leaving 6 bases between them. CDR1 is SGHRS and CDR2 is YFSETQ in the germline V gene. Here the CDR3 reads CASSLGTNTEAFF. CDR3 in DNA: TGCGCCAGCAGCTTAGGGACGAACACTGAAGCTTTCTTT.

This clone was seen a single time. The rearrangement joins TRBV9 to TRBJ1-5, with D maybe TRBD1 (6 bases). There are 15 residues in the CDR3. Trimming shortened V by 2 bases and J by 0 bases, and 9 bases separated the two germline ends. CDR1 is SGDLS, CDR2 YYNGEE, per germline. DNA for the CDR3: TGTGCCAGCAGCGTGCAAGGGGGTAGCAATCAGCCCCAGCATTTT. Translating gives CASSVQGGSNQPQHF.

V and J are TRBV5-1 and TRBJ2-7; no definite D call. Trimming took 7 bases from V and 3 from J, leaving 8 bases between them. The CDR3 is 11 residues long. Germline lookup yields CDR1 SGHRS and CDR2 YFSETQ. The CDR3: CASHEGYEQYF. Here the CDR3 DNA reads TGCGCCAGCCATGAAGGCTACGAGCAGTACTTC.

The chain recombines TRBV5-1 with TRBJ2-5, with 9 positions matching TRBD2. V dropped 4 bases and J dropped 3; count of bases not matched to a gene: 1. The length of the CDR3 is 13 residues. Looked up from germline, CDR1 is SGHRS and CDR2 is YFSETQ. The CDR3 spells CASSASGEETQYF. CDR3 bases: TGCGCCAGCAGCGCTAGCGGGGAAGAGACCCAGTACTTC.

V is TRBV12-5 and J is TRBJ2-7; no clear D gene. V lost 7 bases and J lost 0, with 13 bases in between. The CDR3 sequence is 14 residues long. In germline, CDR1 is LGHNT, CDR2 FRNRAP. As DNA, the CDR3 is TGTGCTAGTGCTCTCTTCCCAGCCTCCTACGAGCAGTACTTC. This encodes CASALFPASYEQYF. The whole variable domain, remainder taken from reference TRBV12-5 and TRBJ2-7, is DARVTQTPRHKVTEMGQEVTMRCQPILGHNTVFWYRQTMMQGLELLAYFRNRAPLDDSGMPKDRFSAEMPDATLATLKIQPSEPRDSAVYFCASALFPASYEQYFGPGTRLTVT.

This clone showed up just a few times. The chain recombines TRBV30 with TRBJ1-4; 10 bases are a match to TRBD1. Germline CDR1 GTSNPN, CDR2 SVGIG (reference sequence). The CDR3 is 16 amino acids. Trimming removed 5 bases from V and 8 bases from J; junction bases left unmatched: 14. This CDR3 is CAWAHGTGVGREKLFF. CDR3 nucleotides: TGTGCCTGGGCGCACGGGACAGGGGTCGGGAGGGAAAAACTGTTTTTT. Full variable domain (outside the CDR3, taken from reference TRBV30 and TRBJ1-4): SQTIHQWPATLVQPVGSPLSLECTVEGTSNPNLYWYRQAAGRGLQLLFYSVGIGQISSEVPQNLSASRPQDRQFILSSKKLLLSDSGFYLCAWAHGTGVGREKLFFGSGTQLSVL.